This T cell receptor beta chain is drawn from a study of T cell responses to AZD1222 COVID-19 vaccine. Study-wide background: The analysis combined second doses at about 4 or about 12 weeks. Study-wide results and caveats: Females made up more of the donors, who were largely white British, and clonal diversity may have come out too low. Among spike-specific TCRs, nearly half reportedly target unmutated variant regions.

This CDR3 is 13 amino acids long. Per germline, CDR1 KGHDR and CDR2 SFDVKD. The V and J ends lost 4 bases and 5 bases, in that order; junction bases with no gene match: 1. As for this clone: Its antigen is not known.

Method: immunoSEQ multiplex PCR; TCRdb's copy keeps in-frame clones and lacks some. The sample lists about 170,000 clones; 75% to 90% were seen once. Here the sequenced sample was peripheral blood, taken on day 0 of AZD1222 vaccination. This receptor was taken from an adult in good health. The chain uses TRBV24-1 and TRBJ1-2; 9 bases are a match to TRBD1. CDR3 loop: CATSDGTGYGYTF. The CDR3 coding sequence is TGTGCCACCAGTGACGGGACAGGGTATGGCTACACCTTC.